The 13 T cell receptor beta chains presented below share a single source sample, sequenced in a study of shared clonotypes between healthy human individuals. Some clones are missing from TCRdb's copy, which holds only in-frame ones; the method was immunoSEQ multiplex PCR. The data hold 600,000 to 750,000 clones, with about 92% observed a single time. The specimen was memory CD8+ T cells from PBMCs. Subset here: CD45RO+ cells pooled with CCR7-negative TemRA cells. These receptors originate from a man between 18 and 35 years old in good health. Some clones in this sample may be carry-over from other donors' samples.

The V gene is TRBV19, the J gene TRBJ2-1; D remains ambiguous. V lost 3 bases and J 8 bases, leaving 17 bases between the germline ends. CDR1 is LNHDA and CDR2 is SQIVND in the germline V gene (reference sequence). The length of the CDR3 is 15 residues. Written as DNA, the CDR3 is TGTGCCAGTAGTATGGGCCCTAGTTGGGTCGATGAGCAGTTCTTC. It encodes CASSMGPSWVDEQFF.

J is TRBJ2-2 and V is TRBV4-3; 8 bases are a match to TRBD2. V was clipped by 0 bases and J by 7 bases; unmatched bases: 1. This CDR3 has 14 residues. Per germline, CDR1 LGHNA and CDR2 YSLEER. The CDR3 region has the DNA TGCGCCAGCAGCCAAGATCGGGAGGGCGGGGAGCTGTTTTTT. As protein: CASSQDREGGELFF.

The genes are TRBV28 and TRBJ2-2; TRBD2 might be the D (6 bases). V was shortened by 6 bases and J by 3 bases, with 11 bases between the two germline ends. The CDR3 runs 14 residues. Germline V gene data show CDR1 as MDHEN and CDR2 as SYDVKM. CDR3: CASSGTFDTGELFF. DNA for the CDR3: TGTGCCAGCAGCGGGACTTTTGACACCGGGGAGCTGTTTTTT.

The rearrangement joins TRBV6-1 to TRBJ2-2, with D possibly called TRBD1 or TRBD2 (5 bases each). Per the germline V gene, CDR1 is MNHNS and CDR2 is SASEGT. CDR3 length: 18 residues. Trimming removed 0 bases from V and 5 bases from J, with 19 bases in between. The CDR3 sequence: CASSEAGAVRVRTGELFF. DNA of the CDR3: TGTGCCAGCAGTGAAGCCGGGGCGGTGAGGGTTCGGACCGGGGAGCTGTTTTTT.

This clone was picked up a small number of times. A much bigger clone sits one base away, suggesting this may be a read error. Other DNA sequences of this sample code for an identical CDR3. The J gene is TRBJ1-2, the V gene TRBV28; D is uncertain. The CDR3 is 10 residues long. Germline V gene lookup returns CDR1 MDHEN and CDR2 SYDVKM. The V end was cut by 4 bases, the J end by 7 bases, with 4 bases between. In nucleotides, the CDR3 is TGTGCCAGCAGTTCCATTGGCTACACCTTC. Translating gives CASSSIGYTF.

V gene TRBV27 combines with J gene TRBJ2-7; 16 bases match TRBD2. V lost 5 bases to trimming and J lost 7 bases; unmatched junction nucleotides: 5. The CDR3 has 15 residues. Germline assignment: CDR1 MNHEY and CDR2 SMNVEV (reference sequence). The CDR3 region is CASSKGTSGRGEQYF. Written as DNA, the CDR3 is TGTGCCAGCAGTAAAGGGACTAGCGGGAGGGGAGAGCAGTACTTC.

The CDR3 here is CASGLVHGREVGQYF. The CDR3 coding sequence is TGTGCTAGTGGTTTGGTACACGGGCGGGAGGTAGGGCAGTACTTC. J is TRBJ2-7 and V is TRBV12-5; 8 bases align to TRBD2. The CDR3 sequence is 15 residues long. Germline CDR1 is LGHNT and CDR2 is FRNRAP. Unmatched junction bases numbered 10, after V lost 0 bases and J lost 9 bases.

The CDR3 spells CSATGTAHEQYF. The CDR3 DNA reads TGCAGCGCCACAGGGACGGCGCACGAGCAGTACTTC. The V and J genes are TRBV29-1 and TRBJ2-7; D perhaps matches TRBD1 (6 bases). The CDR3 has 12 amino acids. CDR1 and CDR2 (germline): SQVTM, ANQGSEA. Trimming took 7 bases from V and 5 from J, leaving 15 bases between them.

This clone showed up just once. The V gene is TRBV5-1, the J gene TRBJ1-2; 9 bases agree with TRBD1. Trimming cost V 4 bases and J 6 bases; bases outside gene matches: 13. The length of the CDR3 is 16 residues. The germline V gene encodes CDR1 SGHRS and CDR2 YFSETQ. The DNA for the CDR3 is TGCGCCAGCAGCCCCCACGACCCGGGACAGGGAGATGGCTACACCTTC. Translating gives CASSPHDPGQGDGYTF.

The CDR3 protein is CAGDSGYEQYF. The CDR3 DNA follows: TGTGCCGGCGATAGCGGCTACGAGCAGTACTTC. V is TRBV30 and J is TRBJ2-7; tentatively, D is TRBD2 (6 bases). V was shortened by 8 bases and J by 3 bases, with 11 bases between the two germline ends. The CDR3 totals 11 residues. The germline gives CDR1 GTSNPN, CDR2 SVGIG (reference sequence).

On this clone: This may come from a read error, since a much larger clone is one base off. V is TRBV11-2 and J is TRBJ2-7, with D maybe TRBD2 (6 bases). The CDR3 spans 11 residues. CDR1 SGHAT and CDR2 FQNNGV come from the germline V gene. The ends were cut back, 5 bases at V and 6 bases at J, with 8 bases in the middle. CDR3 coding DNA: TGTGCCAGCAGCCGGGGGTTCGAGCAGTACTTC. This codes for CASSRGFEQYF.

The chain uses TRBV9 and TRBJ1-2; TRBD1 matches at 7 bases. With 5 bases clipped from V and 4 bases from J, the junction kept 5 bases outside the gene matches. The CDR3 length is 13 residues. Germline CDR1 and CDR2: SGDLS and YYNGEE. CDR3 amino acids: CASRKGQAYGYTF. The CDR3 DNA sequence: TGTGCCAGCAGAAAAGGACAGGCCTATGGCTACACCTTC.

The chain's CDR3 is CSVLGTGSGNTIYF. For the CDR3, the DNA is TGCAGCGTATTGGGGACAGGGTCTGGAAACACCATATATTTT. The chain links TRBV29-1 to TRBJ1-3; 9 bases are a match to TRBD1. The J segment lost 1 base and the V segment lost 6 bases, leaving 4 bases of the junction unmatched. This CDR3 is 14 amino acids long. Germline CDR1 SQVTM, CDR2 ANQGSEA.